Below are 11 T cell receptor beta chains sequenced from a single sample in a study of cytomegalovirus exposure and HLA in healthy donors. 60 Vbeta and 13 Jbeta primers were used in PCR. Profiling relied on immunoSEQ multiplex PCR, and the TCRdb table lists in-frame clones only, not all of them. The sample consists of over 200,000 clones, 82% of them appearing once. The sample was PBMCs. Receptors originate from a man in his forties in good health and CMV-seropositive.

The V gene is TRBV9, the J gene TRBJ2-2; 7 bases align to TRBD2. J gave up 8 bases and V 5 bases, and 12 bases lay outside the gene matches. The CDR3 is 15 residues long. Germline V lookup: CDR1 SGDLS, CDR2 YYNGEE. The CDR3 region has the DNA TGTGCCAGCAGGGCTAGCGGCATAGAAGGTGGGGAGCTGTTTTTT. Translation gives CASRASGIEGGELFF.

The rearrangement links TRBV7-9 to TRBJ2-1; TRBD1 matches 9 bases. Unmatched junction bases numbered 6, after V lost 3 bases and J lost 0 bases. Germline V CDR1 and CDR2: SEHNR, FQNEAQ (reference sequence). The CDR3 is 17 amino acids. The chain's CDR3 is CASSFPGQGSSYNEQFF. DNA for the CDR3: TGTGCCAGCAGCTTTCCCGGACAGGGGAGCTCCTACAATGAGCAGTTCTTC.

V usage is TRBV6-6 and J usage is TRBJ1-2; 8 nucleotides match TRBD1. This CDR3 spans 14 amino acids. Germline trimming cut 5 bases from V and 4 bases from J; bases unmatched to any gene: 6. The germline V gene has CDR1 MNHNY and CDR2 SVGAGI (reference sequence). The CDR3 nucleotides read TGTGCCAGCAGTATCACAGGGGGGCCCTATGGCTACACCTTC. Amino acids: CASSITGGPYGYTF.

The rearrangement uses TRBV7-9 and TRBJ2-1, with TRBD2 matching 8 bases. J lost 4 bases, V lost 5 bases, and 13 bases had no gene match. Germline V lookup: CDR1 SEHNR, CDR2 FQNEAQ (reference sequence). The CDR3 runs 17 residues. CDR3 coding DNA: TGTGCCAGCAGCCCACGAAGAAGCGGGAGAGGGTACAATGAGCAGTTCTTC. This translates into CASSPRRSGRGYNEQFF.

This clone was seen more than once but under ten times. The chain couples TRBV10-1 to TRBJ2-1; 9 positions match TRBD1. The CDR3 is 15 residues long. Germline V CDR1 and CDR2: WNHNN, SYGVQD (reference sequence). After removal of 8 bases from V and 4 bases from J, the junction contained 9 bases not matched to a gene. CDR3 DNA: TGCGCCAGCGGGTTAAAGGACAGGGGATACAATGAGCAGTTCTTC. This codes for CASGLKDRGYNEQFF.

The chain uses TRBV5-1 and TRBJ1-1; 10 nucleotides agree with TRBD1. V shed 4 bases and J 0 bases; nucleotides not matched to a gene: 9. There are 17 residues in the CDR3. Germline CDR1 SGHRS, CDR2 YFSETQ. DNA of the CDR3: TGCGCCAGCAGCATGGAGGGGACAGGGGTCATGAACACTGAAGCTTTCTTT. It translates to CASSMEGTGVMNTEAFF.

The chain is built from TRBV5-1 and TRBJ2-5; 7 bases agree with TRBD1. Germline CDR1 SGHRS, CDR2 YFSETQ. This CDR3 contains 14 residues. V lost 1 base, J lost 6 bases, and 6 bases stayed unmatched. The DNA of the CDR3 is TGCGCCAGCAGCTTGCCTACAGGGGTAAAGACCCAGTACTTC. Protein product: CASSLPTGVKTQYF.

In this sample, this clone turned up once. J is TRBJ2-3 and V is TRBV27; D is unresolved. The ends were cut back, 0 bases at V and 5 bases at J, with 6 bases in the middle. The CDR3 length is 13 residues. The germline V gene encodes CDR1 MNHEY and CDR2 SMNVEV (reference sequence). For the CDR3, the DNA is TGTGCCAGCAGTTTATCGAGAGAAGATACGCAGTATTTT. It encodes CASSLSREDTQYF.

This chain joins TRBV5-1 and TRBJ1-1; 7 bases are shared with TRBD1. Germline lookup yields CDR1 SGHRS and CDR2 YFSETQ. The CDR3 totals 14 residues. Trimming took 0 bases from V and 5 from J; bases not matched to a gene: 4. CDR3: CASSLEQGRTEAFF. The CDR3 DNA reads TGCGCCAGCAGCTTGGAACAGGGGAGGACTGAAGCTTTCTTT.

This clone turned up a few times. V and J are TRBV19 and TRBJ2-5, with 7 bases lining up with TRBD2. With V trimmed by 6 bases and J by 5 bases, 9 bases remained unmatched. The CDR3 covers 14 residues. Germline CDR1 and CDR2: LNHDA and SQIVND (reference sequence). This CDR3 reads CASRGPGGGETQYF. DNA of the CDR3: TGTGCCAGTAGGGGCCCGGGGGGAGGCGAGACCCAGTACTTC.

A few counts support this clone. CDR3 amino acids: CASSASGAQYFTGELFF. In nucleotides, the CDR3 is TGTGCCAGCAGTGCTAGCGGGGCCCAATACTTCACCGGGGAGCTGTTTTTT. The chain employs TRBV25-1 and TRBJ2-2; 9 bases align to TRBD2. Germline V gene sequence: CDR1 MGHDK, CDR2 SYGVNS. J lost 4 bases, V lost 4 bases, and 10 bases had no gene match. This CDR3 region has 17 residues.